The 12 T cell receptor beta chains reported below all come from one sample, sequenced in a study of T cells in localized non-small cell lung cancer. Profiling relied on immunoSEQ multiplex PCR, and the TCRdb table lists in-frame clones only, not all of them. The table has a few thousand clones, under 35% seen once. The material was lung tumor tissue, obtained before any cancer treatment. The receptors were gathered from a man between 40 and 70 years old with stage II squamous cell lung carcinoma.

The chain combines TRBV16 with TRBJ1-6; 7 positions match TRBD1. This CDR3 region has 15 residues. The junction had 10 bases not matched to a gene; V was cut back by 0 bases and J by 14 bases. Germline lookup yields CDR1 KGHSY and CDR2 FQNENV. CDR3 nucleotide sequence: TGTGCCAGCAGCCAATCAGGTACAGGGGATTTCACCCTCCACTTT. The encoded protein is CASSQSGTGDFTLHF.

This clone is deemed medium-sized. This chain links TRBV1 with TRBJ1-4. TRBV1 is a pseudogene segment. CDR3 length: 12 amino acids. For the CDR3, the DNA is TGCACCAGCAGCTCGAGTCGGTTCGGACTGTTTTTT. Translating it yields CTSSSSRFGLFF.

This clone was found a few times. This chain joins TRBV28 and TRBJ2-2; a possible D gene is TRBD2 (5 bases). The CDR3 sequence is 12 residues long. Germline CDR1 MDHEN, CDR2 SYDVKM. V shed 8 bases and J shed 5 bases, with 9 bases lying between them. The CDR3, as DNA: TGTGCCAGCCTCCGGGGAACCGGGGAGCTGTTTTTT. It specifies CASLRGTGELFF. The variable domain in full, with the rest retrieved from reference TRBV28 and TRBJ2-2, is DVKVTQSSRYLVKRTGEKVFLECVQDMDHENMFWYRQDPGLGLRLIYFSYDVKMKEKGDIPEGYSVSREKKERFSLILESASTNQTSMYLCASLRGTGELFFGEGSRLTVL.

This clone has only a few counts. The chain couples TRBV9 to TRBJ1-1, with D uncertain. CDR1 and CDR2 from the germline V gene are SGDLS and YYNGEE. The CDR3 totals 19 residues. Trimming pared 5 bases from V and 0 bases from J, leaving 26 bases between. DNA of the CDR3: TGTGCCAGCAGTGGGAGTGGGTGGCCGACTGTCAATTTGAACACTGAAGCTTTCTTT. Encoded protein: CASSGSGWPTVNLNTEAFF.

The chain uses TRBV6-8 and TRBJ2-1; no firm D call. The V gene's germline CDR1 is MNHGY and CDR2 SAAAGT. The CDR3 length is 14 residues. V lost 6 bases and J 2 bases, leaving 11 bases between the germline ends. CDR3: CASRQSSPYNEQFF. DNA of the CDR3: TGTGCCAGCAGACAGTCTTCCCCCTACAATGAGCAGTTCTTC.

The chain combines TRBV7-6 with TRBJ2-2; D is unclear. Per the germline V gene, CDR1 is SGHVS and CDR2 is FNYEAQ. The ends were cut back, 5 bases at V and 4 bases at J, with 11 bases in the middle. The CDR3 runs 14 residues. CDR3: CASSREVVTGELFF. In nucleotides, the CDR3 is TGTGCCAGCAGCCGTGAGGTGGTCACCGGGGAGCTGTTTTTT.

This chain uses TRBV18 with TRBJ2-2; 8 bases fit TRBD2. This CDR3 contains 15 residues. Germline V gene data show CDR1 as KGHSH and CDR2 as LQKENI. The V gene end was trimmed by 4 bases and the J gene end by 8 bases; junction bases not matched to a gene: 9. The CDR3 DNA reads TGTGCCAGCTCACTAAAACAAGCGGGAGTTGGGGAGCTGTTTTTT. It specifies CASSLKQAGVGELFF.

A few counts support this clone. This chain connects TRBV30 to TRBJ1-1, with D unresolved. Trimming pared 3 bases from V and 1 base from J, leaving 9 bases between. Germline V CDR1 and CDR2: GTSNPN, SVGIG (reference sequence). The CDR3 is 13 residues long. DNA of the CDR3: TGTGCCTGGAGCGCGCGTGCGAACACTGAAGCTTTCTTT. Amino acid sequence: CAWSARANTEAFF.

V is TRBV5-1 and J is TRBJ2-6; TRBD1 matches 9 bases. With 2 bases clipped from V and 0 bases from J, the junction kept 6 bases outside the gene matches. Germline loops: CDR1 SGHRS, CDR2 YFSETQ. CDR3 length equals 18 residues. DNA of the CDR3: TGCGCCAGCAGCTTATCGGGACAGGGAATCTCTGGGGCCAACGTCCTGACTTTC. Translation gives CASSLSGQGISGANVLTF.

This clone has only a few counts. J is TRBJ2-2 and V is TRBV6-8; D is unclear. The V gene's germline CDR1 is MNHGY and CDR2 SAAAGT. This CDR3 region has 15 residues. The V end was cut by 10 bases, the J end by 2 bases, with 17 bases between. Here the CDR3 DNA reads TGTGCCATCAGGACGGAGAGTAGCAACACCGGGGAGCTGTTTTTT. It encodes CAIRTESSNTGELFF.

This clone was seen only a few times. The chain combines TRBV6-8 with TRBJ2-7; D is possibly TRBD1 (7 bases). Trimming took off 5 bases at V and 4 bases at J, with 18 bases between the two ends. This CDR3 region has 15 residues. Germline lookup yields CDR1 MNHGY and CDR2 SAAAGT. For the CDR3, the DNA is TGTGCCAGCAGTGGGGGGACCTTACAGGGGTACGAGCAGTACTTC. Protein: CASSGGTLQGYEQYF.

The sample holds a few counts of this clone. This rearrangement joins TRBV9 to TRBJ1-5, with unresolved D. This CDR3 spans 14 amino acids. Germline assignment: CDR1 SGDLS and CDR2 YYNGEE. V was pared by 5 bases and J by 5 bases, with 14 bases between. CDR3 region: CASRDKVVHQPQHF. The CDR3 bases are TGTGCCAGCAGAGATAAGGTTGTCCATCAGCCCCAGCATTTT. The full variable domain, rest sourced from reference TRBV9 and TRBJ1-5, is DSGVTQTPKHLITATGQRVTLRCSPRSGDLSVYWYQQSLDQGLQFLIQYYNGEERAKGNILERFSAQQFPDLHSELNLSSLELGDSALYFCASRDKVVHQPQHFGDGTRLSIL.